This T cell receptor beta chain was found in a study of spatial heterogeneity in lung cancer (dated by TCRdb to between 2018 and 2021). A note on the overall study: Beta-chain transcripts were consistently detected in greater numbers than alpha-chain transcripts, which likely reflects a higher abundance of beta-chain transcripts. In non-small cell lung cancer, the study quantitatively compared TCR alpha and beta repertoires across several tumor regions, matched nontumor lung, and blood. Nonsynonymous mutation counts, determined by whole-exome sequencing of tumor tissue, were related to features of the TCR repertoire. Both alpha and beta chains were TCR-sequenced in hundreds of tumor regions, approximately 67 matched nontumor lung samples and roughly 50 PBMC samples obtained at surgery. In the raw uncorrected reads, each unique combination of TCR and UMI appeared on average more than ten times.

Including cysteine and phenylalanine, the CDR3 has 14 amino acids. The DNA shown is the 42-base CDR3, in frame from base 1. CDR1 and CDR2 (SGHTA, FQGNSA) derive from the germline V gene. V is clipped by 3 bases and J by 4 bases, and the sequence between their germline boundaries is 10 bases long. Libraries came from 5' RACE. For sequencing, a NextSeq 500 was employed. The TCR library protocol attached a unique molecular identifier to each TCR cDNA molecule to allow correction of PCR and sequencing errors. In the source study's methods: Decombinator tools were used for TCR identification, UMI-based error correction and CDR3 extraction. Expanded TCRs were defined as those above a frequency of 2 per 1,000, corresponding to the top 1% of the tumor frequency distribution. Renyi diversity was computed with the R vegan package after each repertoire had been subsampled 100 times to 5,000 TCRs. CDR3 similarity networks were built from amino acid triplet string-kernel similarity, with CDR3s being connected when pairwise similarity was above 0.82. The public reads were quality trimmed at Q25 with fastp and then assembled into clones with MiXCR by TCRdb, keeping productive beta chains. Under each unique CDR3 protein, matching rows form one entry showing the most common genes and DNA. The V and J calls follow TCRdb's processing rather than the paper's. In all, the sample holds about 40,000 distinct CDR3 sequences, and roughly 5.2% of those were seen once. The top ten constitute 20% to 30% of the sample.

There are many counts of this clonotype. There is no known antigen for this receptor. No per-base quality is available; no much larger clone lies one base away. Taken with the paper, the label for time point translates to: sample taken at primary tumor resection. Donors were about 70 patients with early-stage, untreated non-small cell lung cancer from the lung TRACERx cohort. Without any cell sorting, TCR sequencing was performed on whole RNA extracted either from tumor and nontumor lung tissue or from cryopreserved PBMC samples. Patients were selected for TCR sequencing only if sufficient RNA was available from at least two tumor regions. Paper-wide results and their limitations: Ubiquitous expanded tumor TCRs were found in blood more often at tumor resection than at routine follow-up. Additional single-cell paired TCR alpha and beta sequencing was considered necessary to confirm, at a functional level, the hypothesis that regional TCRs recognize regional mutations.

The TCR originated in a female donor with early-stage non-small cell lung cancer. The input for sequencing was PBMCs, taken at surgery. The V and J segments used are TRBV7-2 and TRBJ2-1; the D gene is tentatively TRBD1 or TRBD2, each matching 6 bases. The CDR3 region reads CASSLIGGYNEQFF. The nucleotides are TGTGCCAGCAGCTTGATAGGGGGGTACAATGAGCAGTTCTTC. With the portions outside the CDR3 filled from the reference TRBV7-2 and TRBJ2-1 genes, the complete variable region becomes GAGVSQSPSNKVTEKGKDVELRCDPISGHTALYWYRQSLGQGLEFLIYFQGNSAPDKSGLPSDRFSAERTGGSVSTLTIQRTQQEDSAVYLCASSLIGGYNEQFFGPGTRLTVL.